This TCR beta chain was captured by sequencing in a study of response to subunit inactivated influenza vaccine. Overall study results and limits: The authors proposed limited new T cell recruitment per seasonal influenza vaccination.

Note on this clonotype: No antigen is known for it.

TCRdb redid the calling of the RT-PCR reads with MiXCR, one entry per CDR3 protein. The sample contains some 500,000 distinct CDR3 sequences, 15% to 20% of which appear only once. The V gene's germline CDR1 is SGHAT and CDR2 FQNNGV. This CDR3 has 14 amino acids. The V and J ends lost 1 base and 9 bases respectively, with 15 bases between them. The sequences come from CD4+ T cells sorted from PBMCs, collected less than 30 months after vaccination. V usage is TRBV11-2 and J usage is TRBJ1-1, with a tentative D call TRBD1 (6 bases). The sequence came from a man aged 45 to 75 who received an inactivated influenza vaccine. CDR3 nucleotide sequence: TGTGCCAGCAGCTTAGGGGGGCGCGTCCGCAAAGCTTTCTTT. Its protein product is CASSLGGRVRKAFF.